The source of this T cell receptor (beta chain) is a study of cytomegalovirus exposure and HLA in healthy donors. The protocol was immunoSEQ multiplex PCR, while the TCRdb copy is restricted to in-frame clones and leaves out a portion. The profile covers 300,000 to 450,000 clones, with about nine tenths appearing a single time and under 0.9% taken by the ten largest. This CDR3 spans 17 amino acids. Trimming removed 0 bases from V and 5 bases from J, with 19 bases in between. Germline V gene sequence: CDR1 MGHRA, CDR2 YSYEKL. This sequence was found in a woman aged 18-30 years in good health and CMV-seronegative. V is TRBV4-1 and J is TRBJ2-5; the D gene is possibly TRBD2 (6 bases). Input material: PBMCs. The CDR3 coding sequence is TGCGCCAGCAGCCAAGAATGGAAGCGGGCGTCCCCGGAGACCCAGTACTTC. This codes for CASSQEWKRASPETQYF.